This T cell receptor beta chain was identified in a study of Graves' ophthalmopathy and Graves' hyperthyroidism. Germline V gene lookup returns CDR1 MNHEY and CDR2 SMNVEV (reference sequence). V was shortened by 5 bases and J by 0 bases, with 13 bases between the two germline ends. The CDR3 contains 15 residues. Amplification from RNA transcripts yielded the TCR beta CDR3 regions. An initial RT-PCR round employing HTBI primers preceded a second-round multiplex PCR. MiXCR was run by TCRdb on the multiplex PCR reads, yielding one entry per CDR3 protein. Among about 24,000 distinct CDR3 sequences listed, nearly 50% were seen once.

The sequenced material came from peripheral blood. V is TRBV27 and J is TRBJ1-2, with D maybe TRBD1 (5 bases). The TCR originated in an adult woman with stable Graves' hyperthyroidism. The CDR3 region has the DNA TGTGCCAGCAGTCCTTGGAGGGGCGCTAACTATGGCTACACCTTC. It is translated as CASSPWRGANYGYTF.